Listed below are T cell receptor beta chains from one sample, sequenced in a study of T-cell memory formation after mild COVID-19. TCRdb passed the 5' RACE reads through MiXCR, listing each CDR3 protein once. The table has about 350,000 distinct CDR3 sequences, 25% to 30% seen once. Sequencing was done on a sample of PBMCs or a T cell subset sorted from them (not recorded which). Receptors were obtained from an adult woman who had mild COVID-19 (a few samples of this study predate the infection). Cell type and time point are not known. Each CDR3 is given with its conserved first and last residue. Fields, in order: V gene, clone size, J gene, D gene, CDR3 length, CDR3 protein, CDR3 DNA. The D gene is left open where the match is weak. Size tells how often a clone was seen (once, few, many) or the class of an expanded clone, and some rows leave it out.

v_call: TRBV20-1; clone_size: NA; j_call: TRBJ2-7; d_call: NA; cdr3_length: 13; cdr3_aa: CSGGQGKSYEQYF; cdr3_nt: TGCAGCGGCGGGCAGGGAAAGTCCTACGAGCAGTACTTC
v_call: TRBV7-8; clone_size: few; j_call: TRBJ2-1; d_call: TRBD1; cdr3_length: 16; cdr3_aa: CASSSRDRGLDNEQFF; cdr3_nt: TGTGCCAGCAGCTCCCGGGACAGGGGGCTCGACAATGAGCAGTTCTTC
v_call: TRBV4-3; clone_size: NA; j_call: TRBJ2-1; d_call: TRBD2; cdr3_length: 15; cdr3_aa: CASCGGRACYNEQFF; cdr3_nt: TGCGCCAGTTGTGGCGGGAGGGCGTGTTACAATGAGCAGTTCTTC
v_call: TRBV11-2; clone_size: few; j_call: TRBJ2-5; d_call: NA; cdr3_length: 14; cdr3_aa: CASSGGASLETQYF; cdr3_nt: TGTGCCAGCAGCGGGGGGGCTAGCTTGGAGACCCAGTACTTC
v_call: TRBV12-3/TRBV12-4; clone_size: NA; j_call: TRBJ2-7; d_call: NA; cdr3_length: 12; cdr3_aa: CASSLARVEQYF; cdr3_nt: TGTGCCAGCAGTTTAGCCAGGGTCGAGCAGTACTTC
v_call: TRBV7-3; clone_size: NA; j_call: TRBJ2-2; d_call: NA; cdr3_length: 14; cdr3_aa: CASSLDPSTGELFF; cdr3_nt: TGTGCCAGCAGCTTAGACCCCTCTACCGGGGAGCTGTTTTTT
v_call: TRBV20-1; clone_size: few; j_call: TRBJ2-1; d_call: TRBD1; cdr3_length: 15; cdr3_aa: CSARPMTGSGNEQFF; cdr3_nt: TGCAGTGCTAGACCTATGACAGGGTCGGGGAATGAGCAGTTCTTC
v_call: TRBV12-3/TRBV12-4; clone_size: few; j_call: TRBJ2-1; d_call: TRBD1; cdr3_length: 15; cdr3_aa: CASSVQGASYNEQFF; cdr3_nt: TGTGCCAGCAGTGTACAGGGGGCGTCCTACAATGAGCAGTTCTTC
v_call: TRBV11-2; clone_size: NA; j_call: TRBJ2-5; d_call: NA; cdr3_length: 14; cdr3_aa: CASSPLDFQETQYF; cdr3_nt: TGTGCCAGCAGCCCCCTGGACTTTCAAGAGACCCAGTACTTC
v_call: TRBV15; clone_size: NA; j_call: TRBJ2-3; d_call: NA; cdr3_length: 14; cdr3_aa: CATSRVPITDTQYF; cdr3_nt: TGTGCCACCAGCAGAGTCCCAATCACAGATACGCAGTATTTT
v_call: TRBV7-9; clone_size: NA; j_call: TRBJ2-1; d_call: TRBD2; cdr3_length: 17; cdr3_aa: CASSSTTLAGAYNEQFF; cdr3_nt: TGTGCCAGCAGCTCCACGACTCTAGCGGGGGCCTACAATGAGCAGTTCTTC
v_call: TRBV3-1; clone_size: NA; j_call: TRBJ2-7; d_call: TRBD2; cdr3_length: 16; cdr3_aa: CASSQFGTSAYYEQYF; cdr3_nt: TGTGCCAGCAGCCAATTCGGGACTAGCGCTTACTACGAGCAGTACTTC
v_call: TRBV11-2; clone_size: many; j_call: TRBJ2-1; d_call: TRBD2; cdr3_length: 15; cdr3_aa: CASSQTSGPYNEQFF; cdr3_nt: TGTGCCAGCAGCCAGACTAGCGGGCCGTACAATGAGCAGTTCTTC
v_call: TRBV5-1; clone_size: NA; j_call: TRBJ2-7; d_call: NA; cdr3_length: 16; cdr3_aa: CASSSPRAGISYEQYF; cdr3_nt: TGCGCCAGCAGCTCGCCTCGGGCTGGGATCTCCTACGAGCAGTACTTC
v_call: TRBV5-1; clone_size: few; j_call: TRBJ2-3; d_call: NA; cdr3_length: 16; cdr3_aa: CASSSGWAGYTDTQYF; cdr3_nt: TGCGCCAGCAGCTCGGGGTGGGCAGGATATACAGATACGCAGTATTTT
v_call: TRBV7-9; clone_size: once; j_call: TRBJ1-1; d_call: NA; cdr3_length: 14; cdr3_aa: CASSLAGKGTEAFF; cdr3_nt: TGTGCCAGCAGCTTAGCAGGGAAAGGGACTGAAGCTTTCTTT
v_call: TRBV15; clone_size: few; j_call: TRBJ2-1; d_call: TRBD2; cdr3_length: 16; cdr3_aa: CATSRETEKLANEQFF; cdr3_nt: TGTGCCACCAGCAGAGAAACAGAAAAACTAGCGAATGAGCAGTTCTTC
v_call: TRBV6-2/TRBV6-3; clone_size: NA; j_call: TRBJ2-3; d_call: TRBD2; cdr3_length: 16; cdr3_aa: CASSYDLAGAPDTQYF; cdr3_nt: TGTGCCAGCAGTTATGACTTAGCGGGAGCCCCAGATACGCAGTATTTT
v_call: TRBV9; clone_size: few; j_call: TRBJ2-2; d_call: TRBD2; cdr3_length: 17; cdr3_aa: CASSPSGLVGVTGELFF; cdr3_nt: TGTGCCAGCAGCCCTAGTGGACTAGTTGGGGTCACCGGGGAGCTGTTTTTT
v_call: TRBV4-1; clone_size: few; j_call: TRBJ2-5; d_call: NA; cdr3_length: 13; cdr3_aa: CASSRTYTETQYF; cdr3_nt: TGCGCCAGCAGCCGGACATACACGGAGACCCAGTACTTC
v_call: TRBV7-2; clone_size: NA; j_call: TRBJ1-1; d_call: NA; cdr3_length: 13; cdr3_aa: CASSLERVYRAFF; cdr3_nt: TGTGCCAGCAGCTTAGAAAGGGTCTACAGAGCTTTCTTT
v_call: TRBV7-6; clone_size: few; j_call: TRBJ2-5; d_call: NA; cdr3_length: 12; cdr3_aa: CASSFAAETQYF; cdr3_nt: TGTGCCAGCAGCTTTGCGGCAGAGACCCAGTACTTC
v_call: TRBV15; clone_size: NA; j_call: TRBJ2-2; d_call: TRBD2; cdr3_length: 19; cdr3_aa: CATSRAKTSGRANTGELFF; cdr3_nt: TGTGCCACCAGCAGAGCAAAGACTAGCGGGAGGGCGAACACCGGGGAGCTGTTTTTT
v_call: TRBV24-1; clone_size: NA; j_call: TRBJ1-5; d_call: NA; cdr3_length: 14; cdr3_aa: CATSDGWGPQPQHF; cdr3_nt: TGTGCCACCAGTGATGGCTGGGGGCCTCAGCCCCAGCATTTT
v_call: TRBV3-1; clone_size: few; j_call: TRBJ1-1; d_call: NA; cdr3_length: 14; cdr3_aa: CASSQWELGTEAFF; cdr3_nt: TGTGCCAGCAGCCAATGGGAACTGGGCACTGAAGCTTTCTTT
v_call: TRBV4-1; clone_size: few; j_call: TRBJ2-7; d_call: TRBD1; cdr3_length: 15; cdr3_aa: CASSQGRGGGYEQYF; cdr3_nt: TGCGCCAGCAGCCAAGGTAGAGGGGGCGGCTACGAGCAGTACTTC
v_call: TRBV24-1; clone_size: NA; j_call: TRBJ2-2; d_call: NA; cdr3_length: 12; cdr3_aa: CATRRNTGELFF; cdr3_nt: TGTGCCACCAGGAGAAACACCGGGGAGCTGTTTTTT
v_call: TRBV7-8; clone_size: few; j_call: TRBJ2-5; d_call: TRBD1; cdr3_length: 15; cdr3_aa: CASSFKDRGLGTQYF; cdr3_nt: TGTGCCAGCAGCTTCAAGGACAGGGGGCTGGGGACCCAGTACTTC
v_call: TRBV5-6; clone_size: NA; j_call: TRBJ2-3; d_call: TRBD2; cdr3_length: 17; cdr3_aa: CASSLVTGGLSTDTQYF; cdr3_nt: TGTGCCAGCAGCTTGGTCACGGGGGGGCTAAGTACAGATACGCAGTATTTT
v_call: TRBV5-1; clone_size: NA; j_call: TRBJ2-5; d_call: NA; cdr3_length: 16; cdr3_aa: CASSLVGAGLQETQYF; cdr3_nt: TGCGCCAGCAGCTTGGTTGGGGCGGGGCTACAAGAGACCCAGTACTTC
v_call: TRBV11-3; clone_size: NA; j_call: TRBJ2-5; d_call: TRBD2; cdr3_length: 17; cdr3_aa: CASSLGEWTGGKETQYF; cdr3_nt: TGTGCCAGCAGCTTAGGGGAATGGACGGGAGGGAAGGAGACCCAGTACTTC